The T cell receptor beta chain under discussion was sequenced for a study of blood T cell repertoires in COVID-19. Authors' methods: How many nucleated cells were present was estimated from reference gene primer amplification. The protocol was immunoSEQ multiplex PCR, while the TCRdb copy is restricted to in-frame clones and leaves out a portion. The D gene and trimming were derived from the DNA, and the V and J assignments and clone size from that table. The top ten hold around 21% of the sample, which has approximately 210,000 clones, around four fifths seen once. Germline assignment: CDR1 LNHDA and CDR2 SQIVND (reference sequence). The length of the CDR3 is 14 residues. The ends were cut back, 0 bases at V and 9 bases at J, with 9 bases in the middle. The count of this clone is one.

This clonotype originated in a human donor in a cohort sampled during active COVID-19. The chain recombines TRBV19 with TRBJ1-6; D uncertain. Specimen: peripheral blood. As DNA, the CDR3 is TGTGCCAGTAGTATAGAGGCGGGTTCTTCACCCCTCCACTTT. Its translation is CASSIEAGSSPLHF.